The clone carrying this T cell receptor beta chain showed up many times. V gave up 1 base and J gave up 0 bases, with 10 bases separating them. The length of the CDR3 is 15 residues. The germline CDR1 and CDR2 sequences are DFQATT and SNEGSKA (reference sequence). The sample comes from a study of T cells in Graves' hyperthyroidism and ophthalmopathy. Overall study context: Peripheral blood sampling occurred at initial diagnosis, before any treatment.

When ophthalmopathy did not progress within 18 months, Graves' hyperthyroidism was considered stable. The study left out patients who had uncontrolled infection, other autoimmune disease, pregnancy or lactation. TCR beta CDR3 regions were amplified from RNA transcripts. HTBI primers drove first-round RT-PCR of the TCR CDR3. TCRdb recomputed calls from the multiplex PCR reads with MiXCR, one row per CDR3 protein. In the table there are 650,000 to 750,000 distinct CDR3 sequences, 14% of which are singletons. The chain joins TRBV20-1 to TRBJ2-1; tentatively, D is TRBD2 (6 bases). The TCR was taken from a woman between 18 and 29 years old with Graves' hyperthyroidism. Sequenced material: blood. The CDR3 here is CSARAFGSSYNEQFF. The CDR3 nucleotides read TGCAGTGCTAGAGCTTTCGGGAGCTCCTACAATGAGCAGTTCTTC.